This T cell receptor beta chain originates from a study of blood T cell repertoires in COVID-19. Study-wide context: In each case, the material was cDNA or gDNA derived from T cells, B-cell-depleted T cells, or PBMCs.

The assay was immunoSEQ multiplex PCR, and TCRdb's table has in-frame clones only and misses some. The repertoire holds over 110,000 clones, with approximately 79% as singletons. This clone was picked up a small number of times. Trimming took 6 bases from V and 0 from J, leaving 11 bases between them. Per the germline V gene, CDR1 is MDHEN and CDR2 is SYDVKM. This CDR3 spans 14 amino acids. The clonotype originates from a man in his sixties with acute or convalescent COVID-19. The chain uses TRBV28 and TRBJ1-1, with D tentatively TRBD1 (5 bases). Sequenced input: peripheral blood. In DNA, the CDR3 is TGTGCCAGCAGCACAGGACCGCTGAACACTGAAGCTTTCTTT. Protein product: CASSTGPLNTEAFF. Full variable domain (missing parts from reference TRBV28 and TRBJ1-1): DVKVTQSSRYLVKRTGEKVFLECVQDMDHENMFWYRQDPGLGLRLIYFSYDVKMKEKGDIPEGYSVSREKKERFSLILESASTNQTSMYLCASSTGPLNTEAFFGQGTRLTVV.